This T cell receptor beta chain appears in the sequencing data of a study of graft-versus-host responses after intestinal transplantation. The overall study: Recipients had multivisceral, liver-intestinal, or isolated intestinal transplants. Uniformly, recipients were administered anti-thymocyte globulin induction with subsequent tacrolimus and steroids for three to four years. Whole-study results and caveats: GvH clones turned up in recipient marrow; some had shown up first in ileum or blood. The study associated peak circulating GvH clone levels with early post-transplant HvG declines.

Details on this clone: The antigen is unknown.

This table comes from immunoSEQ multiplex PCR, and its TCRdb copy is limited to in-frame clones, with some not included. The repertoire holds around 12,000 clones, with approximately 94% as singletons. The CDR3 has 11 residues. Germline lookup yields CDR1 MGHRA and CDR2 YSYEKL. V was clipped by 0 bases and J by 12 bases, with 8 bases between them. This clonotype originated in a human patient who received an intestinal transplant, so some T cells may come from the graft donor. J is TRBJ1-1 and V is TRBV4-1; D remains ambiguous. The sample was PBMCs, taken 1032 days after intestinal transplantation. The CDR3 coding sequence is TGCGCCAGCAGCCAAGATGGTTTTCCTTTCTTT. Protein product: CASSQDGFPFF.